This entry lists 14 T cell receptor beta chains sequenced from one sample in a study of human CD8 memory T cell subsets (dated by TCRdb to the early 2020s). A Human TCR Profiling Kit was used to prepare UMI-labeled 5' RACE TCRbeta libraries. Each CDR3 protein sequence appears as one entry after TCRdb reprocessed the reads, and no DNA is included. The sample's records list over 10,000 distinct CDR3 sequences. The leading ten clones occupy 12% to 15% of the sample. Source material: CD8+ T cells from PBMCs. The receptors derive from a human donor in good health.

V gene TRBV20-1 combines with J gene TRBJ2-3. This CDR3 contains 13 residues. Germline lookup yields CDR1 DFQATT and CDR2 SNEGSKA (reference sequence). CDR3 amino acids: CSPTSLSDYTQYF.

This chain joins TRBV7-9 and TRBJ1-3; the D call from TCRdb, TRBD1, cannot be confirmed without DNA. The CDR3 runs 12 residues. Germline CDR1 reads SEHNR; CDR2 reads FQNEAQ (reference sequence). CDR3 protein: CASGAAGNTIYF.

This chain connects TRBV11-2 to TRBJ2-1. The germline CDR1 and CDR2 sequences are SGHAT and FQNNGV. The CDR3 is 14 residues long. This CDR3 reads CASSLLLAYNEQFF.

The chain recombines TRBV6-6 with TRBJ2-7; no DNA is available, so the TRBD1 call from TCRdb remains unchecked. Germline CDR1 is MNHNY and CDR2 is SVGAGI (reference sequence). The CDR3 extends over 14 amino acids. The CDR3 sequence is CASSHRDNSYEQYF.

The CDR3 region is CASGLGTGQFGYTF. The V and J genes are TRBV12-5 and TRBJ1-2; lacking DNA, the TRBD1 call made by TCRdb goes unchecked. The CDR3 length is 14 residues. Germline V lookup: CDR1 LGHNT, CDR2 FRNRAP.

This clonotype is identified as medium-sized from frequency. J is TRBJ2-1 and V is TRBV7-3; TCRdb's assignment of TRBD1 cannot be checked, as there is no DNA. The CDR3 is made up of 15 amino acids. Germline-derived CDR1 and CDR2 are SGHTA and FQGTGA. The CDR3: CASSSTGSPYNEQFF.

This chain links TRBV7-6 with TRBJ1-6. In germline, CDR1 is SGHVS, CDR2 FNYEAQ. The length of the CDR3 is 16 residues. CDR3 in amino acids: CASSLGSLAHNSPLHF.

This clonotype is medium-sized by frequency. V is TRBV28 and J is TRBJ1-1. Germline CDR1 and CDR2: MDHEN and SYDVKM. CDR3 length: 16 residues. The CDR3 loop is CASSSPTESLNTEAFF.

The V and J genes are TRBV27 and TRBJ2-7; no DNA is available, so the TRBD2 call from TCRdb remains unchecked. Germline loops: CDR1 MNHEY, CDR2 SMNVEV (reference sequence). CDR3 size: 15 residues. The CDR3 region is CASSLRLAGIYEQYF.

The chain recombines TRBV27 with TRBJ2-1; TCRdb selects TRBD2, and the lack of DNA leaves this call unchecked. The CDR3 loop spans 16 amino acids. The germline V gene has CDR1 MNHEY and CDR2 SMNVEV (reference sequence). CDR3 region: CASSLSASGSYNEQFF.

The chain uses TRBV4-2 and TRBJ2-1. Germline lookup yields CDR1 LGHNA and CDR2 YNFKEQ. There are 12 residues in the CDR3. CDR3 in amino acids: CASSQEYNEQFF.

This chain connects TRBV19 to TRBJ2-1. CDR3 length: 15 amino acids. Germline CDR1 LNHDA, CDR2 SQIVND (reference sequence). CDR3 sequence: CASSIVTSSSHEQFF.

The chain is built from TRBV27 and TRBJ1-1; the D gene TCRdb calls, TRBD1, cannot be checked with no DNA. Germline V gives CDR1 MNHEY, CDR2 SMNVEV (reference sequence). The CDR3 is 14 residues long. CDR3 residues: CASRRQGEYTEAFF.

CDR3 loop: CASSLGTTSYEQYF. This chain connects TRBV5-1 to TRBJ2-7; the TCRdb D gene call, TRBD2, has no DNA to confirm it. This CDR3 has 14 amino acids. The V gene's germline CDR1 is SGHRS and CDR2 YFSETQ.